The following is a T cell receptor beta chain sequence with its context. The CDR3 length is 15 residues. Germline-derived CDR1 and CDR2 are MGHDK and SYGVNS. V trimming: 6 bases; J trimming: 6 bases; junction bases outside the gene matches: 7. The sample is drawn from a study of shared clonotypes between healthy human individuals. Terminally differentiated effector memory CD45RA+ cells were excluded from the naive CD8 cells, which were CD45RO-negative and positively selected for CCR7. Sequencing used immunoSEQ multiplex PCR; TCRdb keeps in-frame clones, though not all of them. Seen here are over 2,000,000 clones, about 93% observed once, and the top ten hold around 1.7%.

What was sequenced was naive CD8+ T cells from PBMCs. The chain has TRBV25-1 and TRBJ2-2, with 10 nucleotides matching TRBD1. The sequence was obtained from a man younger than 30 in good health. Some clones in this sample may be carry-over from other donors' samples. CDR3 region: CASRGDRGPPGELFF. As DNA, the CDR3 is TGTGCCAGCAGGGGAGACAGGGGGCCCCCCGGGGAGCTGTTTTTT. Supplemented by reference TRBV25-1 and TRBJ2-2, the full variable domain reads EADIYQTPRYLVIGTGKKITLECSQTMGHDKMYWYQQDPGMELHLIHYSYGVNSTEKGDLSSESTVSRIRTEHFPLTLESARPSHTSQYLCASRGDRGPPGELFFGEGSRLTVL.